This TCR beta chain derives from a study of CXCR3-negative and CXCR3-positive naive CD8 T cells. cDNA libraries for TRB were generated by 5' RACE incorporating UMI labels. TCRdb reprocessed the 5' RACE reads, keeping one entry per CDR3 protein, no DNA. Reported are about 6,700 distinct CDR3 sequences; the ten largest clones contain roughly 1.5%. The CDR3 covers 15 residues. Per the germline V gene, CDR1 is ENHRY and CDR2 is SYGVKD. Specimen: naive CXCR3- CD8+ T cells from blood. Subset in this sample: CD45RO-CCR7+CD27+CD95- naive CD8+ T cells lacking CXCR3 (TNR3-). This rearrangement joins TRBV10-3 to TRBJ2-1; with no DNA, the TCRdb D assignment of TRBD2 cannot be verified. The receptor was derived from a human donor in good health. Some clones in this sample may be carry-over from other donors' samples. CDR3: CAISDLAGGYNEQFF.